This entry lists 5 T cell receptor beta chains sequenced from one sample in a study of shared clonotypes between healthy human individuals. Here immunoSEQ multiplex PCR was the method, and the copy in TCRdb shows in-frame clones only, minus some. The table lists 2.3 million or so clones, just over 90% of them singletons. Sequenced material: naive CD4+ T cells from PBMCs. The subset here: CD45RA+ positively selected. These receptors came from a man aged 18 to 29 in good health. Some clones in this sample may be carry-over from other donors' samples.

The V and J genes are TRBV2 and TRBJ1-3; D is uncertain. Trimming removed 1 base at V and 0 bases at J, with 10 bases between. CDR3 length equals 16 residues. Germline V gene lookup returns CDR1 SNHLY and CDR2 FYNNEI. The CDR3 DNA follows: TGTGCCAGCAGTGAAGAGAGGTCAAGCTCTGGAAACACCATATATTTT. It translates to CASSEERSSSGNTIYF.

The rearrangement uses TRBV5-6 and TRBJ2-7; tentative D call: TRBD1 (7 bases). Germline V gene sequence: CDR1 SGHDT, CDR2 YYEEEE. The CDR3 length is 15 residues. Trimming took off 6 bases at V and 8 bases at J, with 24 bases between the two ends. The DNA for the CDR3 is TGTGCCAGCACCAAACGGAGGGGGCAAGGGGTTCAGCAGTACTTC. Its translation is CASTKRRGQGVQQYF.

The rearrangement links TRBV7-3 to TRBJ1-5; a weak D match, TRBD1 (6 bases). CDR1 and CDR2 (germline): SGHTA, FQGTGA. V shed 1 base and J shed 6 bases, with 16 bases lying between them. The CDR3 runs to 16 residues. The CDR3 DNA sequence: TGTGCCAGCAGCTTAAGCCGGGGGCTGGCGGGTCAGCCCCAGCATTTT. This gives the protein CASSLSRGLAGQPQHF.

Remarks on this clone: In the same sample, other DNA sequences code for this CDR3. The rearrangement links TRBV5-4 to TRBJ2-3; tentatively, D is TRBD2 (5 bases). Looked up from germline, CDR1 is SGHNT and CDR2 is YYREEE (reference sequence). The V end was cut by 2 bases, the J end by 0 bases, with 7 bases between. The length of the CDR3 is 14 residues. CDR3: CASSLRGSTDTQYF. The CDR3, as DNA: TGTGCCAGCAGCTTACGGGGTAGCACAGATACGCAGTATTTT.

The rearrangement joins TRBV28 to TRBJ1-2, with D perhaps matching TRBD1 (6 bases). The length of the CDR3 is 16 residues. Trimming stripped 6 bases from V and 7 bases from J, with 24 bases between. Germline V gene sequence: CDR1 MDHEN, CDR2 SYDVKM. The DNA for the CDR3 is TGTGCCAGCAGCTCCCTCCCCGCAGGGGCCAGGGGTGGCTACACCTTC. Protein: CASSSLPAGARGGYTF.